This T cell receptor (beta chain) was obtained from a study of blood T cell repertoires in COVID-19. In the source study's methods: Nucleated cell counts were estimated from reference gene primer amplification. Assay: immunoSEQ multiplex PCR; the TCRdb copy retains only in-frame clones and omits some. For V, J and clone size, that table is used; D and trimming come from the DNA. The table lists some 300,000 clones, about nine tenths of them singletons. CDR3 length equals 17 residues. The V and J ends lost 3 bases and 3 bases, in that order; junction bases with no gene match: 8. In germline, CDR1 is SGHAT, CDR2 FQNNGV.

The rearrangement links TRBV11-2 to TRBJ2-2; 9 bases line up with TRBD2. This clonotype originated in a young woman who had recovered from COVID-19. Specimen: peripheral blood. The DNA of the CDR3 is TGTGCCAGCAGCTTCGCGGGGGGGCCAGGTTACACCGGGGAGCTGTTTTTT. Protein sequence: CASSFAGGPGYTGELFF. Supplemented by reference TRBV11-2 and TRBJ2-2, the full variable domain reads EAGVAQSPRYKIIEKRQSVAFWCNPISGHATLYWYQQILGQGPKLLIQFQNNGVVDDSQLPKDRFSAERLKGVDSTLKIQPAKLEDSAVYLCASSFAGGPGYTGELFFGEGSRLTVL.